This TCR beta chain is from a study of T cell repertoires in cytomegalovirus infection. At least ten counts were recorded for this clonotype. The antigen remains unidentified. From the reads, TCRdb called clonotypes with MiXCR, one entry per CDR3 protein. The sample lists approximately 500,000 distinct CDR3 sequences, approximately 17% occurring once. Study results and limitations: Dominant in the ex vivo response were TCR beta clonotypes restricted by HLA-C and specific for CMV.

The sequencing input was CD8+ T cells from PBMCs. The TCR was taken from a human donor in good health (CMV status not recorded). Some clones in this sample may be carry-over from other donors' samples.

The CDR3 spells CSARGTGNTEAFF. In DNA, the CDR3 is TGCAGTGCTAGGGGGACAGGAAACACTGAAGCTTTCTTT. The chain has TRBV20-1 and TRBJ1-1, with 8 bases lining up with TRBD1. CDR3 length: 13 amino acids. The germline CDR1 and CDR2 sequences are DFQATT and SNEGSKA (reference sequence). The junction had 2 bases not matched to a gene; V was cut back by 3 bases and J by 2 bases.